This passage covers 23 T cell receptor beta chains from one sample sequenced in a study of shared clonotypes between healthy human individuals. Assay used: immunoSEQ multiplex PCR; TCRdb lists only in-frame clones, some missing. The sample shows 2 million to 3 million clones, more than 85% of them seen only once. Source material: naive CD4+ T cells from PBMCs. Specified subset: CD45RA+ positively selected. The receptors were gathered from a man younger than 35 in good health. Some clones in this sample may be carry-over from other donors' samples.

This clone came up a few times. The rearrangement uses TRBV12-5 and TRBJ1-1, with D hard to call. CDR3 length: 11 amino acids. V was pared by 5 bases and J by 4 bases, with 5 bases between. CDR1 LGHNT and CDR2 FRNRAP come from the germline V gene. CDR3 sequence: CASGRSTEAFF. CDR3 DNA: TGTGCTAGTGGTAGGAGCACTGAAGCTTTCTTT.

The rearrangement links TRBV29-1 to TRBJ2-1; D is possibly TRBD1 or TRBD2 (6 bases each). Trimming took 5 bases from V and 0 from J, leaving 11 bases between them. This CDR3 has 14 amino acids. The germline V gene encodes CDR1 SQVTM and CDR2 ANQGSEA. The CDR3: CSVKGGSSYNEQFF. The DNA of the CDR3 is TGCAGCGTTAAGGGGGGTAGCTCCTACAATGAGCAGTTCTTC.

This rearrangement joins TRBV18 to TRBJ1-4; D is undetermined. The V end lost 3 bases, the J end lost 8 bases, and 19 bases lay between the germline ends. This CDR3 region has 16 residues. CDR1 and CDR2 from the germline V gene are KGHSH and LQKENI. The CDR3 reads CASSPSMAGVGEKLFF. Here the CDR3 DNA reads TGTGCCAGCTCACCGTCGATGGCAGGTGTGGGCGAAAAACTGTTTTTT.

The chain has TRBV5-1 and TRBJ2-7; perhaps TRBD1 as D (5 bases). CDR3 length: 14 residues. V was trimmed by 1 base and J by 6 bases, leaving 14 bases between them. Germline V gene sequence: CDR1 SGHRS, CDR2 YFSETQ. The CDR3 region is CASSLLQGLGEQYF. The DNA of the CDR3 is TGCGCCAGCAGCTTGCTCCAGGGCTTAGGCGAGCAGTACTTC.

This clone was seen only once. V and J are TRBV2 and TRBJ2-7, with D maybe TRBD1 (7 bases). Germline V CDR1 and CDR2: SNHLY, FYNNEI. This CDR3 is 11 amino acids long. CDR3 loop: CGAGQSYEQYF. The CDR3, as DNA: TGTGGCGCGGGACAGAGCTACGAGCAGTACTTC.

J is TRBJ2-4 and V is TRBV6-6, with a weak D call TRBD1 (6 bases). The CDR3 covers 13 residues. The germline V gene has CDR1 MNHNY and CDR2 SVGAGI (reference sequence). V lost 0 bases, J lost 6 bases, and 6 bases lay in between. The DNA for the CDR3 is TGTGCCAGCAGTTACTCGGACAGAAACATTCAGTACTTC. Protein product: CASSYSDRNIQYF.

Concerning this clone: This sample also contains other DNA sequences that code for the same CDR3. V usage is TRBV5-1 and J usage is TRBJ2-1; tentative D call: TRBD2 (6 bases). From germline, CDR1 is SGHRS and CDR2 YFSETQ. V dropped 3 bases and J dropped 4 bases, with 11 bases sitting between them. The CDR3 length is 14 residues. This chain's CDR3 is CASSSGGAYNEQFF. CDR3 DNA: TGCGCCAGCAGCTCAGGCGGGGCGTACAATGAGCAGTTCTTC.

This clone has only a few counts. The identical CDR3 is also encoded by other nucleotide sequences in the sample. The V gene is TRBV28, the J gene TRBJ1-1, with D perhaps matching TRBD1 (5 bases). Trimming shortened V by 5 bases and J by 0 bases, and 10 bases separated the two germline ends. This CDR3 contains 14 residues. Looked up from germline, CDR1 is MDHEN and CDR2 is SYDVKM. This chain's CDR3 is CASSLGGMNTEAFF. The CDR3 coding sequence is TGTGCCAGCAGTCTGGGGGGAATGAACACTGAAGCTTTCTTT.

V and J are TRBV30 and TRBJ2-1; D is perhaps TRBD1 (5 bases). CDR1 GTSNPN and CDR2 SVGIG come from the germline V gene (reference sequence). The CDR3 runs 13 residues. Trimming pared 0 bases from V and 8 bases from J, leaving 11 bases between. The CDR3 sequence: CAWSVRRDDEQFF. CDR3 coding DNA: TGTGCCTGGAGTGTCCGCAGGGATGATGAGCAGTTCTTC. Based on the CDR3 plus reference TRBV30 and TRBJ2-1, the full variable domain is SQTIHQWPATLVQPVGSPLSLECTVEGTSNPNLYWYRQAAGRGLQLLFYSVGIGQISSEVPQNLSASRPQDRQFILSSKKLLLSDSGFYLCAWSVRRDDEQFFGPGTRLTVL.

The sample holds a few counts of this clone. DNA for the CDR3: TGTGCCAGCTCACCGCAGGCGGCCTATGGCTACACCTTC. Translating it yields CASSPQAAYGYTF. J is TRBJ1-2 and V is TRBV18; no clear D gene. Trimming cost V 3 bases and J 4 bases, with 9 bases left between them. Germline V gives CDR1 KGHSH, CDR2 LQKENI. CDR3 length: 13 amino acids.

The chain links TRBV6-1 to TRBJ1-5; no reliable D call. Looked up from germline, CDR1 is MNHNS and CDR2 is SASEGT. Trimming left V 1 base short and J 6 bases short, with 7 bases between. The CDR3 runs to 13 residues. The CDR3 is CASSEVFFQPQHF. CDR3 DNA sequence: TGTGCCAGCAGTGAAGTTTTTTTTCAGCCCCAGCATTTT.

The rearrangement links TRBV19 to TRBJ1-1, with no clear D. V lost 5 bases to trimming and J lost 8 bases, with 9 bases between them. This CDR3 region has 11 residues. The germline gives CDR1 LNHDA, CDR2 SQIVND (reference sequence). The CDR3 sequence is CASSVLMEAFF. The CDR3 DNA sequence: TGTGCCAGTAGTGTACTAATGGAAGCTTTCTTT.

J is TRBJ2-1 and V is TRBV11-2; D is perhaps TRBD1 or TRBD2 (5 bases each). V was pared by 4 bases and J by 5 bases, with 15 bases between. Germline CDR1 reads SGHAT; CDR2 reads FQNNGV. The CDR3 length is 15 residues. The CDR3 DNA sequence: TGTGCCAGCAGCTACTCGTGGGACGCGCACAATGAGCAGTTCTTC. Translation gives CASSYSWDAHNEQFF.

Notes on this clone: One junction end does not reproduce the germline sequence, and a read error may be involved. The chain couples TRBV10-3 to TRBJ2-5; 8 nucleotides line up with TRBD2. Germline V gene lookup returns CDR1 ENHRY and CDR2 SYGVKD. The CDR3 length is 13 residues. The CDR3 loop is CAVSGGLEGSQYF. The CDR3 nucleotides are TGTGCCGTCAGTGGGGGACTAGAGGGGTCCCAGTACTTC.

The rearrangement links TRBV28 to TRBJ2-1, with 7 bases lining up with TRBD2. The CDR3 is 15 residues long. The junction had 13 bases not matched to a gene; V was cut back by 5 bases and J by 9 bases. In germline, CDR1 is MDHEN, CDR2 SYDVKM. The CDR3 region has the DNA TGTGCCAGCAGTACCCTAGGACGCGGGAGTAGTGAGCAGTTCTTC. Amino acid sequence: CASSTLGRGSSEQFF.

The chain combines TRBV29-1 with TRBJ1-4; D call uncertain. The V gene lost 7 bases and the J gene lost 6 bases, with 15 bases spanning the gap. The germline V gene has CDR1 SQVTM and CDR2 ANQGSEA. The CDR3 covers 13 residues. CDR3 in amino acids: CSAMDGGDEKLFF. CDR3 DNA: TGCAGCGCGATGGACGGTGGGGATGAAAAACTGTTTTTT.

CDR3 protein: CASSRGGTDTQYF. In DNA, the CDR3 is TGTGCCAGCAGCAGGGGGGGCACAGATACGCAGTATTTT. The rearrangement links TRBV6-6 to TRBJ2-3; TRBD1 is a possible D gene (7 bases). This CDR3 region has 13 residues. V lost 6 bases to trimming and J lost 1 base, with 8 bases between them. The V gene's germline CDR1 is MNHNY and CDR2 SVGAGI (reference sequence).

The chain employs TRBV2 and TRBJ2-5; TRBD2 aligns across 7 bases. The CDR3 spans 16 residues. CDR1 and CDR2 (germline): SNHLY, FYNNEI. Losses at the gene ends were 4 bases for V and 4 bases for J; bases not matched to a gene: 12. The CDR3: CASSGYSGKDGETQYF. CDR3 in DNA: TGTGCCAGCAGTGGCTACAGCGGGAAGGACGGAGAGACCCAGTACTTC.

The CDR3 DNA sequence: TGTGCCAGCACGACTAGCGGGAGGTCTAATGAGCAGTTCTTC. Its translation is CASTTSGRSNEQFF. The chain has TRBV27 and TRBJ2-1; 13 bases match TRBD2. CDR3 size: 14 residues. The germline V gene has CDR1 MNHEY and CDR2 SMNVEV (reference sequence). The ends lost 7 bases at V and 7 bases at J; junction bases unmatched: 4.

V is TRBV28 and J is TRBJ1-4; perhaps TRBD1 as D (6 bases). Trimming took 8 bases from V and 3 from J, leaving 16 bases between them. This CDR3 region has 15 residues. Germline CDR1 MDHEN, CDR2 SYDVKM. The CDR3 sequence is CASFGGDGANEKLFF. CDR3 coding DNA: TGTGCCAGCTTTGGGGGCGATGGTGCTAATGAAAAACTGTTTTTT.

This clone was counted a single time. The V and J genes are TRBV5-6 and TRBJ1-2; tentatively, D is TRBD1 (6 bases). This CDR3 region has 14 residues. V was pared by 7 bases and J by 4 bases, with 17 bases between. In germline, CDR1 is SGHDT, CDR2 YYEEEE. The CDR3 is CASGYRTAFYGYTF. CDR3 in DNA: TGTGCCAGCGGATACCGGACAGCCTTCTATGGCTACACCTTC.

The J gene is TRBJ2-2, the V gene TRBV30; TRBD1 or TRBD2 may be the D gene (5 bases each). The CDR3 spans 13 residues. V was pared by 5 bases and J by 7 bases, with 14 bases between. Per germline, CDR1 GTSNPN and CDR2 SVGIG (reference sequence). In DNA, the CDR3 is TGTGCCTGGCAAACTTCGAGGGGCGGGGAGCTGTTTTTT. It specifies CAWQTSRGGELFF.

The table lists this clone with a count of one. Other DNA sequences of this sample code for an identical CDR3. The CDR3 loop is CAWSVGQSTDTQYF. The CDR3 DNA is TGTGCCTGGAGTGTAGGTCAGAGCACAGATACGCAGTATTTT. The chain carries TRBV30 and TRBJ2-3; D remains ambiguous. The germline V and J ends were trimmed by 0 bases and 0 bases, with 7 bases remaining between them. The CDR3 spans 14 residues. Per germline, CDR1 GTSNPN and CDR2 SVGIG (reference sequence).